These 20 T cell receptor beta chains share one sample of origin, sequenced in a study of blood T cell repertoires in COVID-19. Assay: immunoSEQ multiplex PCR; the TCRdb copy retains only in-frame clones and omits some. Counted here are more than 150,000 clones, 75% to 90% occurring once; the ten biggest clones make up more than 2%. Input material: peripheral blood. The source of these receptors is a woman aged 70 to 79 with acute or convalescent COVID-19.

The chain combines TRBV28 with TRBJ2-7, with TRBD2 identical over 11 bases. V lost 6 bases to trimming and J lost 6 bases; unmatched junction nucleotides: 10. Germline loops: CDR1 MDHEN, CDR2 SYDVKM. The CDR3 consists of 15 residues. DNA of the CDR3: TGTGCCAGCAGCTCCTTGGGGCTAGCGGGGGGCGAGCAGTACTTC. Residues: CASSSLGLAGGEQYF.

The CDR3 bases are TGTGCCAGCAGCTTGATAGGGACTGGCTCACCCCTCCACTTT. As protein: CASSLIGTGSPLHF. V and J are TRBV5-4 and TRBJ1-6; D possibly corresponds to TRBD1 (5 bases). From germline, CDR1 is SGHNT and CDR2 YYREEE (reference sequence). V shed 1 base and J shed 10 bases, with 12 bases lying between them. The CDR3 loop spans 14 amino acids.

The rearrangement uses TRBV3-1 (or the pseudogene TRBV3-2) and TRBJ1-1, with TRBD1 matching 9 bases. CDR3 length equals 15 residues. Per germline, CDR1 LGHDT and CDR2 YNNKEL (reference sequence). Trimming took 5 bases from V and 1 from J; bases not matched to a gene: 5. CDR3 residues: CASSNKQGANTEAFF. As DNA, the CDR3 is TGTGCCAGCAGCAATAAACAGGGGGCGAACACTGAAGCTTTCTTT.

The chain recombines TRBV6-6 with TRBJ2-7, with 10 positions matching TRBD1. The V gene end was trimmed by 5 bases and the J gene end by 2 bases; junction bases not matched to a gene: 6. The CDR3 is made up of 15 amino acids. Germline V gene lookup returns CDR1 MNHNY and CDR2 SVGAGI (reference sequence). The CDR3 is CASSRGGQGPYEQYV. The CDR3 region has the DNA TGTGCCAGCAGTAGAGGGGGACAGGGGCCCTACGAGCAGTACGTC.

This chain connects TRBV28 to TRBJ1-6; D might be TRBD1 (5 bases). Germline V gives CDR1 MDHEN, CDR2 SYDVKM. V lost 6 bases and J lost 9, with 18 bases in between. The CDR3 extends over 15 amino acids. The CDR3 DNA reads as TGTGCCAGCAGACTATACAGGCTTAGGGGTTCACCCCTCCACTTT. This gives the protein CASRLYRLRGSPLHF.

This rearrangement joins TRBV7-9 to TRBJ1-6; 10 bases line up with TRBD1. The V gene's germline CDR1 is SEHNR and CDR2 FQNEAQ (reference sequence). The V gene end was trimmed by 0 bases and the J gene end by 6 bases; junction bases not matched to a gene: 11. The CDR3 length is 19 residues. CDR3 sequence reads: CASSLATVTDRGTNSPLHF. CDR3 sequence (DNA): TGTGCCAGCAGCTTAGCTACAGTGACGGACAGGGGGACTAATTCACCCCTCCACTTT.

This sequence joins TRBV18 and TRBJ1-1; 7 nucleotides agree with TRBD1. Germline CDR1 and CDR2: KGHSH and LQKENI. The CDR3 is 11 residues long. With V trimmed by 4 bases and J by 8 bases, 1 base remained unmatched. CDR3 loop: CASSLGQEAFF. The CDR3 nucleotides are TGTGCCAGCTCACTGGGACAGGAAGCTTTCTTT. Based on the CDR3 plus reference TRBV18 and TRBJ1-1, the full variable domain is NAGVMQNPRHLVRRRGQEARLRCSPMKGHSHVYWYRQLPEEGLKFMVYLQKENIIDESGMPKERFSAEFPKEGPSILRIQQVVRGDSAAYFCASSLGQEAFFGQGTRLTVV.

This chain links TRBV24-1 with TRBJ2-6; D is unresolved. Germline V gene sequence: CDR1 KGHDR, CDR2 SFDVKD. The CDR3 is made up of 15 amino acids. Trimming took 2 bases from V and 0 from J, leaving 4 bases between them. The CDR3 is CATSDSGSGANVLTF. The CDR3 coding sequence is TGTGCCACCAGTGATTCCGGCTCTGGGGCCAACGTCCTGACTTTC.

This clone was recorded a few times. The rearrangement joins TRBV19 to TRBJ1-1; 10 nucleotides match TRBD1. Germline CDR1 LNHDA, CDR2 SQIVND (reference sequence). The CDR3 length is 17 residues. V trimming: 5 bases; J trimming: 1 base; junction bases outside the gene matches: 10. The CDR3 protein is CASSSRDRGLSNTEAFF. DNA for the CDR3: TGTGCCAGTAGTTCCAGAGACAGGGGGCTATCGAACACTGAAGCTTTCTTT. Complete variable domain (other parts from reference TRBV19 and TRBJ1-1): DGGITQSPKYLFRKEGQNVTLSCEQNLNHDAMYWYRQDPGQGLRLIYYSQIVNDFQKGDIAEGYSVSREKKESFPLTVTSAQKNPTAFYLCASSSRDRGLSNTEAFFGQGTRLTVV.

This chain joins TRBV2 and TRBJ2-1; TRBD1 might be the D (5 bases). The CDR3 length is 15 residues. The V gene lost 7 bases and the J gene lost 0 bases, with 13 bases spanning the gap. Germline CDR1 is SNHLY and CDR2 is FYNNEI. The CDR3 protein is CASKRTLVSYNEQFF. The DNA for the CDR3 is TGTGCCAGCAAGAGGACACTTGTCTCCTACAATGAGCAGTTCTTC.

The rearrangement uses TRBV5-4 and TRBJ1-5; no firm D call. V lost 0 bases and J lost 6, with 10 bases in between. Germline CDR1 SGHNT, CDR2 YYREEE (reference sequence). The CDR3 extends over 14 amino acids. DNA of the CDR3: TGTGCCAGCAGCTTGGCGGGAAAATCTCAGCCCCAGCATTTT. It specifies CASSLAGKSQPQHF.

This chain connects TRBV9 to TRBJ2-5, with D possibly being TRBD2 (6 bases). The V end lost 0 bases, the J end lost 7 bases, and 13 bases lay between the germline ends. Germline V gene data show CDR1 as SGDLS and CDR2 as YYNGEE. The CDR3 runs 14 residues. The CDR3 protein is CASSVEFYGGTQYF. The CDR3 nucleotides are TGTGCCAGCAGCGTAGAATTCTACGGGGGGACCCAGTACTTC.

The gene calls are TRBV5-1 and TRBJ2-2, with 9 nucleotides matching TRBD1. This CDR3 has 15 residues. With 4 bases clipped from V and 6 bases from J, the junction kept 7 bases outside the gene matches. From germline, CDR1 is SGHRS and CDR2 YFSETQ. The CDR3 nucleotides read TGCGCCAGCAGCCGACGGGACAGGGTTCCCGGGGAGCTGTTTTTT. Its protein product is CASSRRDRVPGELFF.

The chain combines TRBV19 with TRBJ1-5; 9 bases line up with TRBD1. This CDR3 has 15 residues. The J segment lost 7 bases and the V segment lost 3 bases, leaving 7 bases of the junction unmatched. Germline-derived CDR1 and CDR2 are LNHDA and SQIVND (reference sequence). The DNA for the CDR3 is TGTGCCAGTAGTATCCACAGGGGGCTGGGGCAGCCCCAGCATTTT. Encoded protein: CASSIHRGLGQPQHF. Using reference TRBV19 and TRBJ1-5 for the parts outside the CDR3, the full variable domain is DGGITQSPKYLFRKEGQNVTLSCEQNLNHDAMYWYRQDPGQGLRLIYYSQIVNDFQKGDIAEGYSVSREKKESFPLTVTSAQKNPTAFYLCASSIHRGLGQPQHFGDGTRLSIL.

The gene calls are TRBV4-1 and TRBJ1-2, with 12 bases lining up with TRBD1. This CDR3 spans 15 amino acids. The V segment lost 5 bases and the J segment 2 bases; nucleotides outside the gene matches: 3. Germline V gene data show CDR1 as MGHRA and CDR2 as YSYEKL. The CDR3 here is CASSGTGGNNYGYTF. The CDR3 DNA sequence: TGCGCCAGCAGCGGGACAGGGGGCAACAACTATGGCTACACCTTC.

This chain joins TRBV6-1 and TRBJ1-1; D not certain. The CDR3 spans 13 residues. Trimming stripped 1 base from V and 10 bases from J, with 13 bases between. CDR1 is MNHNS and CDR2 is SASEGT in the germline V gene. The chain's CDR3 is CASSEDSRRGAFF. DNA of the CDR3: TGTGCCAGCAGTGAAGACTCCCGGCGGGGAGCTTTCTTT.

The chain uses TRBV3-1 (or the pseudogene TRBV3-2) and TRBJ2-1; D is unresolved. CDR1 is LGHDT and CDR2 is YNNKEL in the germline V gene (reference sequence). V lost 4 bases, J lost 5 bases, and 15 bases lay in between. The CDR3 consists of 15 residues. DNA for the CDR3: TGTGCCAGCAGCCGATCCGTTGTACCGGACAATGAGCAGTTCTTC. Its protein product is CASSRSVVPDNEQFF.

This clone was counted once. The CDR3 sequence is CATSRAPRNSNQPQHF. The CDR3 coding sequence is TGTGCCACCAGCAGAGCTCCCAGAAATAGCAATCAGCCCCAGCATTTT. V gene TRBV15 combines with J gene TRBJ1-5, with D unclear. The ends were cut back, 1 base at V and 0 bases at J, with 10 bases in the middle. This CDR3 region has 16 residues. CDR1 LNHNV and CDR2 YYDKDF come from the germline V gene (reference sequence). Looking up the rest from reference TRBV15 and TRBJ1-5 gives the full variable domain: DAMVIQNPRYQVTQFGKPVTLSCSQTLNHNVMYWYQQKSSQAPKLLFHYYDKDFNNEADTPDNFQSRRPNTSFCFLDIRSPGLGDTAMYLCATSRAPRNSNQPQHFGDGTRLSIL.

As to this clone: A read error may account for a junction end that differs from germline. This CDR3 reads CATGDLPGYEQYF. CDR3 nucleotides: TGTGCCACCGGTGATTTGCCCGGTTACGAGCAGTACTTC. The chain links TRBV24-1 to TRBJ2-7; D gene uncertain. The length of the CDR3 is 13 residues. Germline V gene sequence: CDR1 KGHDR, CDR2 SFDVKD.

The V call is TRBV27, the J call TRBJ1-4; 7 bases align to TRBD1. CDR1 MNHEY and CDR2 SMNVEV come from the germline V gene (reference sequence). Trimming took 2 bases from V and 6 from J; bases not matched to a gene: 9. The CDR3 has 16 amino acids. The CDR3 DNA follows: TGTGCCAGCAGTTTAAGGGGGCCGGACAGAGATGAAAAACTGTTTTTT. This codes for CASSLRGPDRDEKLFF.